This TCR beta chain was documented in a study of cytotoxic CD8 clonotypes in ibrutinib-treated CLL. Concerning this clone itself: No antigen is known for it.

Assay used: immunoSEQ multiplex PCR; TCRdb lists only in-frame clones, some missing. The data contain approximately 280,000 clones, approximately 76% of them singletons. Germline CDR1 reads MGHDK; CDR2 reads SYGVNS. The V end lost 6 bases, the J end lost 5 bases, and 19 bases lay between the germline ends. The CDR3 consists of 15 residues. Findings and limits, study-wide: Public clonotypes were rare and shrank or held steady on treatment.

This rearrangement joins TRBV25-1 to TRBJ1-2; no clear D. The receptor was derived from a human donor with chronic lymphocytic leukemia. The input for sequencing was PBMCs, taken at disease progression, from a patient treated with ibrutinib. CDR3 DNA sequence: TGTGCCAGCAGGGGTCGCGGCTCATTTGGGTATGGCTACACCTTC. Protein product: CASRGRGSFGYGYTF.